This TCR beta chain originates from a study of PD-1 blockade in classical Hodgkin lymphoma. Study details: Patients were infused with nivolumab 3 mg/kg every 2 weeks.

Each patient experienced a relapse that followed autologous stem cell transplantation, and brentuximab vedotin exposure varied. Patients showed best responses of complete response, partial response or progressive disease. Generated by immunoSEQ multiplex PCR, the TCRdb table keeps only in-frame clones and is missing some. The sample includes about 62,000 clones, more than 70% of them seen just once. V was clipped by 2 bases and J by 6 bases; unmatched bases: 6. The germline V gene has CDR1 MDHEN and CDR2 SYDVKM. The CDR3 length is 15 residues. Sequenced material: peripheral blood mononuclear cells (PBMCs), taken at baseline. The TCR originated in a human donor with classical Hodgkin lymphoma. V and J are TRBV28 and TRBJ2-1, with TRBD2 matching 8 bases. The CDR3 DNA follows: TGTGCCAGCAGTTTAACGGGGGGGCTAGGCAATGAGCAGTTCTTC. Translating it yields CASSLTGGLGNEQFF. The whole variable domain, remainder taken from reference TRBV28 and TRBJ2-1, is DVKVTQSSRYLVKRTGEKVFLECVQDMDHENMFWYRQDPGLGLRLIYFSYDVKMKEKGDIPEGYSVSREKKERFSLILESASTNQTSMYLCASSLTGGLGNEQFFGPGTRLTVL.